Below, 13 T cell receptor beta chains from the same sample are listed, as sequenced in a study of blood T cells in healthy people across ages. Alongside a J-beta primer mix, a sample-barcoded 5' primer served in a second PCR lasting about 7 to 11 cycles. TCRdb analysed the 5' RACE reads with MiXCR anew, one entry per CDR3 protein. The repertoire holds around 1,700,000 distinct CDR3 sequences, with 28% as singletons. The sequencing input was blood. The source of these receptors is a woman in her thirties in good health.

This clonotype has a count of ten or more. The chain links TRBV7-2 to TRBJ2-7, with D perhaps TRBD2 (5 bases). V was cut by 10 bases and J by 6 bases, with 28 bases left in between. The CDR3 extends over 16 amino acids. From germline, CDR1 is SGHTA and CDR2 FQGNSA. The CDR3 loop reads CATRPLVGEPPGEQYF. In DNA, the CDR3 is TGTGCCACCCGACCCCTGGTGGGAGAGCCCCCGGGCGAGCAGTACTTC.

The chain links TRBV30 to TRBJ2-3, with 9 positions matching TRBD2. The ends lost 3 bases at V and 0 bases at J; junction bases unmatched: 1. The CDR3 length is 14 residues. Germline V lookup: CDR1 GTSNPN, CDR2 SVGIG (reference sequence). The CDR3 nucleotides are TGTGCCTGGAGGACTAGCGGTAGCACAGATACGCAGTATTTT. This sequence encodes CAWRTSGSTDTQYF.

Turning to this clonotype: Just one base apart from a much larger clone, this may be a read error. Here the CDR3 omits its conserved ending phenylalanine or tryptophan, so a read error is the likely source. The V gene is TRBV2, the J gene TRBJ1-2; TRBD1 matches 9 bases. The CDR3 totals 13 residues. Germline CDR1 is SNHLY and CDR2 is FYNNEI. V lost 6 bases and J lost 4; bases outside the gene matches: 3. The DNA of the CDR3 is TGTGCCAGCAGGGACAGGGGTGGCTATGGCTACACCTTA. Its translation: CASRDRGGYGYTL.

The CDR3 here is CAYTREVMNEQFF. In DNA form, the CDR3 reads TGTGCCTATACTCGAGAGGTCATGAATGAGCAGTTCTTC. The rearrangement joins TRBV7-9 to TRBJ2-1, with unresolved D. Germline V gene data show CDR1 as SEHNR and CDR2 as FQNEAQ (reference sequence). The CDR3 length is 13 residues. The V end lost 11 bases, the J end lost 7 bases, and 18 bases lay between the germline ends.

This clonotype was found a few times. The chain couples TRBV12-3 or TRBV12-4 to TRBJ1-1, with unresolved D. V was pared by 2 bases and J by 7 bases, with 11 bases between. CDR3 size: 13 residues. CDR3 residues: CASSLSPGNEAFF. The CDR3 region has the DNA TGTGCCAGCAGTTTATCCCCTGGCAATGAAGCTTTCTTT.

V and J are TRBV30 and TRBJ2-1; D call uncertain. Germline CDR1 and CDR2: GTSNPN and SVGIG (reference sequence). This CDR3 region has 14 residues. Deletions cut 2 bases from V and 0 bases from J, with 8 bases between. The CDR3 sequence is CAWSTAISYNEQFF. The CDR3 DNA reads TGTGCCTGGAGTACGGCAATCTCCTACAATGAGCAGTTCTTC.

This clonotype was recorded once. The gene calls are TRBV7-2 and TRBJ1-1, with 8 positions matching TRBD1. V was pared by 0 bases and J by 4 bases, with 10 bases of the junction left unmatched. Germline values: CDR1 SGHTA, CDR2 FQGNSA. The CDR3 extends over 17 amino acids. Here the CDR3 DNA reads TGTGCCAGCAGCTTAGCCTTAGGGGACAGGCTGCCCACTGAAGCTTTCTTT. This encodes CASSLALGDRLPTEAFF.

In its sample, this clonotype was seen many times. V and J are TRBV20-1 and TRBJ2-1; TRBD2 aligns across 11 bases. V dropped 2 bases and J dropped 7; count of bases not matched to a gene: 7. The CDR3 totals 15 residues. Germline values: CDR1 DFQATT, CDR2 SNEGSKA (reference sequence). This chain's CDR3 is CSARSSGRGGNEQFF. The CDR3 DNA is TGCAGTGCTAGAAGTAGCGGGAGGGGGGGTAATGAGCAGTTCTTC.

The chain recombines TRBV20-1 with TRBJ2-3, with 13 bases matching TRBD2. V dropped 7 bases and J dropped 4; count of bases not matched to a gene: 5. The CDR3 is 14 amino acids. Germline-derived CDR1 and CDR2 are DFQATT and SNEGSKA (reference sequence). CDR3 coding DNA: TGCAGTGGTGATACTAGCGGGAGGGCAGATACGCAGTATTTT. It codes for CSGDTSGRADTQYF.

This clonotype was observed at least ten times. This CDR3 reads CASSSDRFWETQYF. The CDR3 nucleotides are TGTGCCAGCAGCTCGGACAGGTTTTGGGAGACCCAGTACTTC. The chain employs TRBV5-6 and TRBJ2-5; 7 bases are shared with TRBD1. The CDR3 totals 14 residues. V shed 3 bases, J shed 5 bases, and the junction held 7 bases outside the gene matches. The germline V gene has CDR1 SGHDT and CDR2 YYEEEE.

This clonotype was detected ten times or more. The chain joins TRBV15 to TRBJ2-7, with a weak D call TRBD1 (5 bases). The ends were cut back, 6 bases at V and 1 base at J, with 10 bases in the middle. This CDR3 comprises 13 residues. CDR1 and CDR2 (germline): LNHNV, YYDKDF (reference sequence). CDR3 region: CATSQGGSYEQYF. CDR3 coding DNA: TGTGCCACCAGTCAGGGCGGATCCTACGAGCAGTACTTC.

The J gene is TRBJ1-2, the V gene TRBV6-2 or TRBV6-3, with 9 bases identical to TRBD1. The CDR3 length is 14 residues. V dropped 8 bases and J dropped 1; count of bases not matched to a gene: 5. Germline lookup yields CDR1 MNHEY and CDR2 SVGEGT. CDR3 sequence reads: CASGDRARNYGYTF. CDR3 in DNA: TGTGCCAGCGGGGACAGGGCACGTAACTATGGCTACACCTTC.

The chain combines TRBV29-1 with TRBJ1-1; TRBD1 is a possible D gene (6 bases). V gave up 4 bases and J gave up 7 bases, with 13 bases separating them. Per the germline V gene, CDR1 is SQVTM and CDR2 is ANQGSEA. CDR3 length: 12 residues. The CDR3 nucleotides read TGCAGCGTTGTAATCGGACAGAGTGAAGCTTTCTTT. Protein product: CSVVIGQSEAFF. Combining the CDR3 with reference TRBV29-1 and TRBJ1-1 gives the whole variable domain SAVISQKPSRDICQRGTSLTIQCQVDSQVTMMFWYRQQPGQSLTLIATANQGSEATYESGFVIDKFPISRPNLTFSTLTVSNMSPEDSSIYLCSVVIGQSEAFFGQGTRLTVV.